This T cell receptor (beta chain) was sequenced for a study of TIL therapy for anti-PD-1-resistant metastatic lung cancer. Between the trimmed V and J ends, which lost 4 bases and 2 bases, there was a span of 14 bases. The CDR3 length is 15 residues. Germline V gene lookup returns CDR1 SGHTA and CDR2 FQGNSA. This clone is a singleton in its sample. The libraries were made with immunoSEQ v3. Libraries were sequenced to 1.5 million to 2.5 million read pairs (survey) or about 5-6.5 million (deep). TCRdb's copy holds only in-frame clones and misses some; the assay was immunoSEQ multiplex PCR. The data contain under 60,000 clones, around 86% of them seen just once; the ten biggest clones take up approximately 5%. The time point was: pre-treatment sample, taken before nivolumab and TIL therapy.

This TCR derives from a person between 25 and 80 years old with non-small cell lung cancer. This chain links TRBV7-2 with TRBJ1-2, with D perhaps TRBD1 (5 bases). This sample comprised blood, obtained at baseline. CDR3 nucleotides: TGTGCCAGCAGCTCCCCAGGGAACCACAACTATGGCTACACCTTC. Protein: CASSSPGNHNYGYTF.